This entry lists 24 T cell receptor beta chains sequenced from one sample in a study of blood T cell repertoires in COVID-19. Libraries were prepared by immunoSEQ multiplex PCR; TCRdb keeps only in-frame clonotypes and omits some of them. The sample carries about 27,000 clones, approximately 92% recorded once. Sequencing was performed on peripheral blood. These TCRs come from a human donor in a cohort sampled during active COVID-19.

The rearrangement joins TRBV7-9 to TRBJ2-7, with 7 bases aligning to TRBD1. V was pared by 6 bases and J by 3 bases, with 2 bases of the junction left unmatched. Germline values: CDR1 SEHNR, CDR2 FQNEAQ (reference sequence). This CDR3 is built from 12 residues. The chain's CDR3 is CASRTGNYEQYF. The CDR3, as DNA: TGTGCCAGCAGGACAGGGAACTACGAGCAGTACTTC.

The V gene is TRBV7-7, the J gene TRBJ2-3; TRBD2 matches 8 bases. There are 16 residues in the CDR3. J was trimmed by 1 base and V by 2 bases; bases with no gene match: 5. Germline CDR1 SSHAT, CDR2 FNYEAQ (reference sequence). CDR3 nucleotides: TGTGCCAGCAGCTTATTAGCGACTAGCGGCACAGATACGCAGTATTTT. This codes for CASSLLATSGTDTQYF.

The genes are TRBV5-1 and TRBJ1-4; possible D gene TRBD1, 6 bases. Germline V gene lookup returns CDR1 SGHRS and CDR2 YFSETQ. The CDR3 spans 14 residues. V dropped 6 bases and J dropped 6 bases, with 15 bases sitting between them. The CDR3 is CASKARPGDEKLFF. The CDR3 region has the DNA TGCGCCAGCAAGGCCCGCCCAGGGGATGAAAAACTGTTTTTT.

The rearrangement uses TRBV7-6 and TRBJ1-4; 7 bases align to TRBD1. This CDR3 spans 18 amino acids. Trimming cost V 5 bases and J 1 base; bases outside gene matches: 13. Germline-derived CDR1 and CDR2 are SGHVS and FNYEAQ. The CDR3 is CASSRIRGRIETNEKLFF. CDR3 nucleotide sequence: TGTGCCAGCAGCAGAATTAGGGGGCGGATTGAAACTAATGAAAAACTGTTTTTT. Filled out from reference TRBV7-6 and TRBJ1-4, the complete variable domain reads GAGVSQSPRYKVTKRGQDVALRCDPISGHVSLYWYRQALGQGPEFLTYFNYEAQQDKSGLPNDRFSAERPEGSISTLTIQRTEQRDSAMYRCASSRIRGRIETNEKLFFGSGTQLSVL.

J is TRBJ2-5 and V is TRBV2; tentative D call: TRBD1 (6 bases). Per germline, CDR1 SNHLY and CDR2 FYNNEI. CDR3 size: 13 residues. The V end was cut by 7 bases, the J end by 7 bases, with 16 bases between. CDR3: CASKNRDTGTQYF. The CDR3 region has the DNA TGTGCCAGCAAAAACAGGGATACCGGGACCCAGTACTTC.

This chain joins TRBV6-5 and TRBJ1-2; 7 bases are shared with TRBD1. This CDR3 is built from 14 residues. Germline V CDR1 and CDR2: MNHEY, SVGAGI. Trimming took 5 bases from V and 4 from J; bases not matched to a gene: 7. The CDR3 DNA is TGTGCCAGCAGTAGATACCGGGACAGCTATGGCTACACCTTC. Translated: CASSRYRDSYGYTF.

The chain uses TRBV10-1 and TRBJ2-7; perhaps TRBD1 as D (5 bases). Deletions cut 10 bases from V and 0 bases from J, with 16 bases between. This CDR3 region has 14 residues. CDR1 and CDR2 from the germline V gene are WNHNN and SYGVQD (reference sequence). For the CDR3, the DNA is TGCGCCAAAGACCTACGCAGGGACTCCTACGAGCAGTACGTC. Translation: CAKDLRRDSYEQYV.

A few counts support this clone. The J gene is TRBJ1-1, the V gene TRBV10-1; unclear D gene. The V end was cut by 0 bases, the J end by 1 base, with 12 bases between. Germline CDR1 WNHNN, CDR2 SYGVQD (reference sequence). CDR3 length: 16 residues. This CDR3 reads CASSESPGLRNTEAFF. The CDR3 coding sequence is TGCGCCAGCAGTGAGTCTCCAGGACTGCGGAACACTGAAGCTTTCTTT.

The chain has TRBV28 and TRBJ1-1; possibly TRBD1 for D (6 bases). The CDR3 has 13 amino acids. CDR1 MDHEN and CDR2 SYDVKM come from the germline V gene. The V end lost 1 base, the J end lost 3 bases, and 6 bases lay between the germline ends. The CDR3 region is CASSLSGDTEAFF. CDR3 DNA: TGTGCCAGCAGTTTATCAGGGGACACTGAAGCTTTCTTT.

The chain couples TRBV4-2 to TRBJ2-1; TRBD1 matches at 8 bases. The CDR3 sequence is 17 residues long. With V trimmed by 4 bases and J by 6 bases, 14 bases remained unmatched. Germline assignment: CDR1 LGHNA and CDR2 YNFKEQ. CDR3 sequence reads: CASSPILRDRYLNEQFF. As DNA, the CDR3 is TGTGCCAGCAGCCCGATCCTGAGGGACAGGTACCTCAATGAGCAGTTCTTC.

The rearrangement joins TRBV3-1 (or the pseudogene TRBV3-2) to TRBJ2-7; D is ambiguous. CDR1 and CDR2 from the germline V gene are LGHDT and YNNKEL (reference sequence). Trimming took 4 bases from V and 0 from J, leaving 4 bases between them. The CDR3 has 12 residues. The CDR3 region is CASSLHSYEQYF. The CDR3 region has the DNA TGTGCCAGCAGCCTCCACTCCTACGAGCAGTACTTC.

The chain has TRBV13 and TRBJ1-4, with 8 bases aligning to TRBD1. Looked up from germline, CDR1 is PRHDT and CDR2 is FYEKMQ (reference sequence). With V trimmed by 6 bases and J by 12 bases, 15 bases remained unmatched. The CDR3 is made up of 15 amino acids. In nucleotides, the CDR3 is TGTGCCAGCAGTCGATCGGACAGGGTTTTGGGGGAACTGTTTTTT. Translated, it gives CASSRSDRVLGELFF.

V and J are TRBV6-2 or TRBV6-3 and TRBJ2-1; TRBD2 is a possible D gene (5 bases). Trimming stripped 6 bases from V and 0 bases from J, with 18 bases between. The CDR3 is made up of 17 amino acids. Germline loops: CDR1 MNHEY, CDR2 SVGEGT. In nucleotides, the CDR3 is TGTGCCAGCAGCCCTCCCGGCGGGCCGAGCTCCTACAATGAGCAGTTCTTC. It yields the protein CASSPPGGPSSYNEQFF.

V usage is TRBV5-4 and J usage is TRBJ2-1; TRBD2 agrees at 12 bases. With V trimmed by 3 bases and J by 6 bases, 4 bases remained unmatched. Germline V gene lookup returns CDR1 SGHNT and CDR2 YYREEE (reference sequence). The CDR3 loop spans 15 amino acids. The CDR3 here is CASSSTSGGPNEQFF. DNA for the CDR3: TGTGCCAGCAGCTCGACTAGCGGGGGTCCCAATGAGCAGTTCTTC. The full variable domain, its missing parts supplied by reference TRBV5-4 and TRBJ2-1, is ETGVTQSPTHLIKTRGQQVTLRCSSQSGHNTVSWYQQALGQGPQFIFQYYREEENGRGNFPPRFSGLQFPNYSSELNVNALELDDSALYLCASSSTSGGPNEQFFGPGTRLTVL.

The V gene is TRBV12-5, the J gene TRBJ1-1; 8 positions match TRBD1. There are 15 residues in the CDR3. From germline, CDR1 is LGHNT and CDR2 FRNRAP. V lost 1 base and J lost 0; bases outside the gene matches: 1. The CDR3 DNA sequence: TGTGCTAGTGGTTTGGGGACAGGGCTGAACACTGAAGCTTTCTTT. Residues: CASGLGTGLNTEAFF.

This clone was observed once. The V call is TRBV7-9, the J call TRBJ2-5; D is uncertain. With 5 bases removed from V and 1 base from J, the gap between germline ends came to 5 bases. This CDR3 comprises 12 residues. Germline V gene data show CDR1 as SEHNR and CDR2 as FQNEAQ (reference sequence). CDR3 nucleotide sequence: TGTGCCAGCAGCCGGTCCCAAGAGACCCAGTACTTC. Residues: CASSRSQETQYF.

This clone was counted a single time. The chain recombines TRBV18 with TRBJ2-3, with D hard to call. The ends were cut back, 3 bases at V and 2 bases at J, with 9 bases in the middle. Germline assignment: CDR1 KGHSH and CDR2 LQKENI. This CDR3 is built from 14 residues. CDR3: CASSPSITTDTQYF. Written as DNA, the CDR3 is TGTGCCAGCTCACCCAGTATCACCACAGATACGCAGTATTTT.

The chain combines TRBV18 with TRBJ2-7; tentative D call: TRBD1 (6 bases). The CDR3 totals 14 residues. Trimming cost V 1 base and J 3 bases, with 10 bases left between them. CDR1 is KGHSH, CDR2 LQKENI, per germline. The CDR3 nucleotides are TGTGCCAGCTCACCACGGGCAGGGGACTACGAGCAGTACTTC. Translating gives CASSPRAGDYEQYF.

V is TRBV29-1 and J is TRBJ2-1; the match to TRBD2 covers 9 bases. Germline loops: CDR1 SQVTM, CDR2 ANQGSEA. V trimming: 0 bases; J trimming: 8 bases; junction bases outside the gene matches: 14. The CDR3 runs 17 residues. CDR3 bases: TGCAGCGTTGAAGAGCACGGCGGGGGGGTTATAATCGATGAGCAGTTCTTC. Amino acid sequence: CSVEEHGGGVIIDEQFF.

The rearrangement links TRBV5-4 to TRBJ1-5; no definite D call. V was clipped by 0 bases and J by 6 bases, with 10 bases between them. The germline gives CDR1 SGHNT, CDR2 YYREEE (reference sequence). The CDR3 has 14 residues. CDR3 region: CASSLDGVFQPQHF. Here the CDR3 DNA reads TGTGCCAGCAGCTTGGACGGGGTTTTTCAGCCCCAGCATTTT.

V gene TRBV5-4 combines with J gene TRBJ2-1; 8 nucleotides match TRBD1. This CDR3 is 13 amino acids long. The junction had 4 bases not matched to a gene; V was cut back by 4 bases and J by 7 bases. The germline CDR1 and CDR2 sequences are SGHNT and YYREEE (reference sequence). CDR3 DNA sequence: TGTGCCAGCAGCGTAACAGGGGGGAATGAGCAGTTCTTC. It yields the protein CASSVTGGNEQFF.

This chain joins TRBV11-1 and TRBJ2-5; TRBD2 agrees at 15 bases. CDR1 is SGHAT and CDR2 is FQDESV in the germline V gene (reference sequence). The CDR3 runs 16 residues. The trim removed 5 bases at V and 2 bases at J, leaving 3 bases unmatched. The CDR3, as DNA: TGTGCCAGCAGCCCCGGACTAGCGGGGGGGCAAGAGACCCAGTACTTC. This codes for CASSPGLAGGQETQYF.

As DNA, the CDR3 is TGTGCCAGTAGTATACGCTCAGTTGGCTACACCTTC. The encoded protein is CASSIRSVGYTF. V gene TRBV19 combines with J gene TRBJ1-2; the D is unclear. V lost 2 bases, J lost 7 bases, and 8 bases lay in between. This CDR3 is 12 amino acids long. Germline V gene lookup returns CDR1 LNHDA and CDR2 SQIVND (reference sequence).

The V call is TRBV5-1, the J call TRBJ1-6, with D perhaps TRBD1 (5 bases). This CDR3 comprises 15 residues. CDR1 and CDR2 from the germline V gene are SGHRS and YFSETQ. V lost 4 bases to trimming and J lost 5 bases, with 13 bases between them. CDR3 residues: CASSPLLGDNSPLHF. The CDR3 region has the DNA TGCGCCAGCAGCCCCCTATTAGGGGATAATTCACCCCTCCACTTT. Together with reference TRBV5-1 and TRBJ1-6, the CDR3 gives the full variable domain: KAGVTQTPRYLIKTRGQQVTLSCSPISGHRSVSWYQQTPGQGLQFLFEYFSETQRNKGNFPGRFSGRQFSNSRSEMNVSTLELGDSALYLCASSPLLGDNSPLHFGNGTRLTVT.